Listed below are T cell receptor beta chains from one sample, sequenced in a study of T cell repertoires in cytomegalovirus infection. One entry per CDR3 protein results from TCRdb running MiXCR on the reads. The sample lists roughly 500,000 distinct CDR3 sequences, approximately 15% seen once, with more than 20% in the top ten. The sample was CD8+ T cells from PBMCs. These receptors all come from a human donor in good health (CMV status not recorded). Some clones in this sample may be carry-over from other donors' samples. Each CDR3 is given with its conserved first and last residue. Each record gives: clone size, J gene, V gene, D gene, CDR3 DNA, CDR3 protein. D genes are given only for firm matches. Only some rows state a clone size, as once, few, many or a class for expanded clones.

>NA|TRBJ2-5|TRBV9|NA
TGTGCCAGCAGCCCTTGGGACATCCAAGAGACCCAGTACTTC
CASSPWDIQETQYF
>NA|TRBJ2-3|TRBV9|TRBD2
TGTGCCAGCAGCCCTCGACTAGCTGACTTCCGCACAGATATGCAGTATTTT
CASSPRLADFRTDMQYF
>NA|TRBJ1-5|TRBV28|NA
TGTGCCAGCAGAACCTTCGACAGGCCCAATCAGCCCCAGCATTTT
CASRTFDRPNQPQHF
>many|TRBJ1-4|TRBV5-4|TRBD1
TGTGCCAGCAGTTTGGGGACAGACCCAACTAATGAAAAACTGTTTTTT
CASSLGTDPTNEKLFF
>NA|TRBJ1-2|TRBV5-1|NA
TGCGCCAGCAGCTTCGGGACGGCGATTAACTATGGCTACACCTTC
CASSFGTAINYGYTF
>NA|TRBJ1-1|TRBV7-9|TRBD1
TGTGCCAGCAGCCAGACAGGGATTGAGAGTGAAGCTTTCTTT
CASSQTGIESEAFF
>many|TRBJ1-5|TRBV15|TRBD1
TGTGCCACCAGCAGGGGGACAGGGGCGAGCAATCAGCCCCAGCATTTT
CATSRGTGASNQPQHF
>NA|TRBJ2-3|TRBV7-6|NA
TGTGCCAGCAGCCAACGAGCGGACAGCACAGTTACGCAGTATTTT
CASSQRADSTVTQYF
>NA|TRBJ1-6|TRBV20-1|NA
TGCAGTGCTCGCCCATTTAGGTTAATGAATTCACCCCTCCACTTT
CSARPFRLMNSPLHF
>many|TRBJ2-1|TRBV6-5|NA
TGTGCCAGCAGTTTAGGGGGGGGGATCGCCTACAATGAGCAGTTCTTC
CASSLGGGIAYNEQFF
>many|TRBJ1-1|TRBV12-3/TRBV12-4|NA
TGTGCCAGCAGTTTAGTCCGGGGACAAGCCATGAACACTGAAGCTTTCTTT
CASSLVRGQAMNTEAFF
>many|TRBJ1-5|TRBV28|NA
TGTGCCAGCAGTTTATCAACAGGAGGCAATCAGCCCCAGCATTTT
CASSLSTGGNQPQHF
>NA|TRBJ2-1|TRBV16|NA
TGTGCCAGCAGCCAACCGACTGTCGGCAATGAGCAGTTCTTC
CASSQPTVGNEQFF
>many|TRBJ1-5|TRBV19|NA
TGTGCCACTAAGGACGGATACGTTGAGAATCAGCCCCAGCATTTT
CATKDGYVENQPQHF
>many|TRBJ2-7|TRBV7-9|NA
TGTGCCAGCAGCTCGGACCCGGGACAAGCAGGGCCAGAGTACTTC
CASSSDPGQAGPEYF
>NA|TRBJ2-7|TRBV20-1|NA
TGCAGTGCTAGCCCGACAGCCGCCAGCTCCTACGAGCAGTACTTC
CSASPTAASSYEQYF
>NA|TRBJ2-7|TRBV6-2/TRBV6-3|NA
TGTGCCACTGAGGGCGGGAAAAGCTACGAGCAGTACTTC
CATEGGKSYEQYF
>few|TRBJ1-5|TRBV12-3/TRBV12-4|NA
TGTGCCAGCAGTTTATCCCCACAGGATAGCAATCAGCCCCAGCATTTT
CASSLSPQDSNQPQHF
>many|TRBJ2-2|TRBV12-3/TRBV12-4|NA
TGTGCCAGCAAGGGTCGTGACAGGAACACCGGGGAGCTGTTTTTT
CASKGRDRNTGELFF
>few|TRBJ2-4|TRBV27|NA
TGTGCCAGCAAACAGGGAAACATTCAGTACTTC
CASKQGNIQYF
>few|TRBJ2-1|TRBV5-1|NA
TGCGCCAGCAGCTTGCCGGCCGCCAATGAGCAGTTCTTC
CASSLPAANEQFF
>many|TRBJ1-5|TRBV24-1|NA
TGTGCCACCAGTGATTTGGCGGTCCTTAGCAATCAGCCCCAGCATTTT
CATSDLAVLSNQPQHF
>NA|TRBJ1-2|TRBV6-6|NA
TGTGCCAGCAGTTCCCCTCCTGGGGGGAACCCGACTAACTATGGCTACACCTTC
CASSSPPGGNPTNYGYTF
>few|TRBJ2-1|TRBV5-5|TRBD1
TGTGCCAGCAGCTTTCCGGGACAGCCCTCGGATGAGCAGTTCTTC
CASSFPGQPSDEQFF
>few|TRBJ2-1|TRBV28|TRBD2
TGTGCCAGCAGCCTCCCTAATAGCGGGAGGAATGAGCAGTTCTTC
CASSLPNSGRNEQFF
>many|TRBJ1-5|TRBV7-9|TRBD1
TGTGCCAGCAGCTTAGTCCAGGGGGCGGGCAATCAGCCCCAGCATTTT
CASSLVQGAGNQPQHF
>few|TRBJ2-1|TRBV28|NA
TGTGCCAGCAGTTTTGCCCGTTTTGGCTGGAATGAGCAGTTCTTC
CASSFARFGWNEQFF
>few|TRBJ2-3|TRBV6-6|NA
TGTGCCAGCAGTGGGCGGGATTTCACAGATACGCAGTATTTT
CASSGRDFTDTQYF
>few|TRBJ2-7|TRBV15|TRBD2
TGTGCCACCAGCAGAGATCGGGGAGGTAGCGGGTACGAGCAGTACTTC
CATSRDRGGSGYEQYF
>many|TRBJ1-1|TRBV7-9|NA
TGTGCCAGCAGGACGAACTTGAACACTGAAGCTTTCTTT
CASRTNLNTEAFF
>many|TRBJ2-1|TRBV6-2/TRBV6-3|TRBD2
TGTGCCAGCAGAAATACACCGGGACTAGCGGGGGGGAGAAACTACAATGAGCAGTTCTTC
CASRNTPGLAGGRNYNEQFF
>many|TRBJ1-5|TRBV7-9|NA
TGTGCCAGCAGCTTAGGGACAGATACTAGCAATCAGCCCCAGCATTTT
CASSLGTDTSNQPQHF
>few|TRBJ2-1|TRBV7-9|NA
TGTGCCAGCAGCTTCACCTCTCTGGACAATGAGCAGTTCTTC
CASSFTSLDNEQFF
>many|TRBJ2-5|TRBV11-2|TRBD1
TGTGCCAGCAGCTTTCCCCCCAGGGGGCCTGGTCAAGAGACCCAGTACTTC
CASSFPPRGPGQETQYF
>NA|TRBJ2-7|TRBV20-1|TRBD2
TGCAGTGCTACCGGGACTAGCGCGACTCGGGCCTACGAGCAGTACTTC
CSATGTSATRAYEQYF
>few|TRBJ2-1|TRBV12-3/TRBV12-4|TRBD1
TGTGCCAGCAGTCCGGACAGGGCGGGGTACAATGAGCAGTTCTTC
CASSPDRAGYNEQFF
>few|TRBJ1-2|TRBV7-9|NA
TGTGCCAGCACCCGCCTTAGCGGGGGGGATGGCTACACCTTC
CASTRLSGGDGYTF
>many|TRBJ2-7|TRBV2|NA
TGTGCCAGTAGAGACACCCGCTACGAGCAGTACTTC
CASRDTRYEQYF
>many|TRBJ2-3|TRBV11-2|NA
TGTGCCAGCAGCTCTTTTAGCACAGATACGCAGTATTTT
CASSSFSTDTQYF
>few|TRBJ1-1|TRBV7-9|NA
TGTGCCAGCAGCTTAGGTCAGATCCTCACTGAAGCTTTCTTT
CASSLGQILTEAFF
>NA|TRBJ2-2|TRBV6-1|NA
TGTGCCAGCAGTGACCCCCGCGGCGGGGAGCTGTTTTTT
CASSDPRGGELFF
>many|TRBJ2-2|TRBV12-3/TRBV12-4|TRBD1
TGTGCCAGCACCGCCCCAGGGGGCGTCGGGGAGCTGTTTTTT
CASTAPGGVGELFF
>NA|TRBJ1-5|TRBV30|NA
TGTGCCTGGAGTCAAGGGGGAAATCAGCCCCAGCATTTT
CAWSQGGNQPQHF
>many|TRBJ2-5|TRBV7-7|NA
TGTGCTAGCAGCCATGCGGGGGCCGTCACGGGTCTCGAGACCCAGTACTTC
CASSHAGAVTGLETQYF
>many|TRBJ2-5|TRBV7-6|NA
TGTGCCAGCACCCCCCGAGGGAGGGAGACCCAGTACTTC
CASTPRGRETQYF